Below, 16 T cell receptor beta chains from the same sample are listed, as sequenced in a study of T cell changes during pregnancy in multiple sclerosis (dated by TCRdb to about 2019). Libraries were constructed by the immunoSEQ multiplex PCR assay. This immuneACCESS table, as held by TCRdb, lists in-frame sequences with V and J called but not all clones. Of the missing ones, under half trace to an unresolved V gene in checked studies; the others have no known cause. This sample holds 20,000 to 25,000 clones; approximately 90% were observed only once. Jointly, the top ten make up 0.63% of the sample. The source was CD4+ T cells from peripheral blood mononuclear cells, collected after pregnancy. All receptors come from a female donor in good health, enrolled as a control in a pregnancy study.

The gene calls are TRBV27 and TRBJ2-3; D not certain. Germline CDR1 MNHEY, CDR2 SMNVEV (reference sequence). Trimming cost V 4 bases and J 6 bases, with 11 bases left between them. There are 13 residues in the CDR3. CDR3 coding DNA: TGTGCCAGCAGTTCCGAGGTGCGGGATACGCAGTATTTT. It encodes CASSSEVRDTQYF.

This clone showed up just once. This chain uses TRBV7-2 with TRBJ2-2; 8 bases match TRBD2. Germline CDR1 and CDR2: SGHTA and FQGNSA. The junction had 2 bases not matched to a gene; V was cut back by 5 bases and J by 0 bases. This CDR3 contains 15 residues. The CDR3, as DNA: TGTGCCAGCAGCCGACTAGCGCCGAACACCGGGGAGCTGTTTTTT. Translation: CASSRLAPNTGELFF. Variable domain in full (rest from reference TRBV7-2 and TRBJ2-2): GAGVSQSPSNKVTEKGKDVELRCDPISGHTALYWYRQSLGQGLEFLIYFQGNSAPDKSGLPSDRFSAERTGGSVSTLTIQRTQQEDSAVYLCASSRLAPNTGELFFGEGSRLTVL.

By frequency in the sample, this clone is medium-sized. This chain links TRBV5-6 with TRBJ2-5; 8 positions match TRBD2. This CDR3 spans 14 amino acids. Germline CDR1 is SGHDT and CDR2 is YYEEEE. Trimming cost V 0 bases and J 4 bases; bases outside gene matches: 2. CDR3 nucleotides: TGTGCCAGCAGCTTGGCGGGGGGGGCAGAGACCCAGTACTTC. Protein: CASSLAGGAETQYF.

The chain couples TRBV19 to TRBJ2-1; TRBD2 matches 10 bases. V was pared by 6 bases and J by 9 bases, with 14 bases of the junction left unmatched. Germline values: CDR1 LNHDA, CDR2 SQIVND (reference sequence). This CDR3 comprises 16 residues. The CDR3 DNA reads as TGTGCCAGTAGAATTAAAGCGGGAGGGCCGGGGGGTGAGCAGTTCTTC. Its translation: CASRIKAGGPGGEQFF.

The V and J genes are TRBV7-2 and TRBJ2-2; TRBD2 matches at 11 bases. In germline, CDR1 is SGHTA, CDR2 FQGNSA. The CDR3 consists of 16 residues. J was trimmed by 7 bases and V by 6 bases; bases with no gene match: 10. The chain's CDR3 is CASSLVAGGPHGELFF. The CDR3 DNA is TGTGCCAGCAGTTTGGTAGCGGGAGGGCCCCACGGGGAGCTGTTTTTT.

This clone has a single count. The chain couples TRBV28 to TRBJ2-5; TRBD2 might be the D (6 bases). The germline gives CDR1 MDHEN, CDR2 SYDVKM. The CDR3 is 14 amino acids. V lost 3 bases, J lost 1 base, and 9 bases lay in between. CDR3 nucleotide sequence: TGTGCCAGCAGTTTTGCGGGAAGCCAAGAGACCCAGTACTTC. Protein sequence: CASSFAGSQETQYF.

The table lists this clone with a count of one. J is TRBJ1-2 and V is TRBV27, with a tentative D call TRBD1 (5 bases). This CDR3 spans 15 amino acids. Germline V gene sequence: CDR1 MNHEY, CDR2 SMNVEV (reference sequence). V was clipped by 4 bases and J by 4 bases, with 16 bases between them. CDR3 loop: CASSSTGLSSYGYTF. CDR3 in DNA: TGTGCCAGCAGTTCTACGGGACTATCATCCTATGGCTACACCTTC.

The rearrangement links TRBV30 to TRBJ1-6; D is unresolved. The CDR3 extends over 15 amino acids. Germline-derived CDR1 and CDR2 are GTSNPN and SVGIG (reference sequence). V lost 0 bases, J lost 10 bases, and 16 bases lay in between. Written as DNA, the CDR3 is TGTGCCTGGAGTGTAGAGGGCGGGTTGCGGTCACCCCTCCACTTT. Translated: CAWSVEGGLRSPLHF.

This rearrangement joins TRBV5-1 to TRBJ2-5; TRBD2 is a possible D gene (5 bases). Germline V gene lookup returns CDR1 SGHRS and CDR2 YFSETQ. The CDR3 covers 14 residues. Trimming took 4 bases from V and 3 from J, leaving 13 bases between them. The CDR3 DNA follows: TGCGCCAGCAGCCCGGGGAGCCGGGAAGAGACCCAGTACTTC. Protein sequence: CASSPGSREETQYF.

This chain links TRBV5-6 with TRBJ1-5; D not resolved. Trimming removed 0 bases at V and 6 bases at J, with 10 bases between. CDR1 is SGHDT, CDR2 YYEEEE, per germline. The CDR3 consists of 14 residues. CDR3 amino acids: CASSLEREGQPQHF. CDR3 DNA sequence: TGTGCCAGCAGCTTGGAAAGGGAGGGTCAGCCCCAGCATTTT. Supplemented by reference TRBV5-6 and TRBJ1-5, the full variable domain reads DAGVTQSPTHLIKTRGQQVTLRCSPKSGHDTVSWYQQALGQGPQFIFQYYEEEERQRGNFPDRFSGHQFPNYSSELNVNALLLGDSALYLCASSLEREGQPQHFGDGTRLSIL.

This clone has only a few counts. The CDR3 DNA sequence: TGTGCCAGCAGTATACTGCAGAACACTGAAGCTTTCTTT. Amino acid sequence: CASSILQNTEAFF. This sequence joins TRBV2 and TRBJ1-1; no reliable D call. V lost 5 bases and J lost 1, with 8 bases in between. The CDR3 contains 13 residues. Germline values: CDR1 SNHLY, CDR2 FYNNEI.

The rearrangement uses TRBV6-1 and TRBJ2-5; 7 bases fit TRBD1. There are 15 residues in the CDR3. After removal of 6 bases from V and 4 bases from J, the junction contained 11 bases not matched to a gene. Looked up from germline, CDR1 is MNHNS and CDR2 is SASEGT. CDR3 nucleotides: TGTGCCAGCAGCCTAGGGGGCTCGAAGGGAGAGACCCAGTACTTC. This codes for CASSLGGSKGETQYF.

The chain uses TRBV28 and TRBJ1-5; D gene unclear. The germline V gene has CDR1 MDHEN and CDR2 SYDVKM. The CDR3 is made up of 15 amino acids. Trimming pared 7 bases from V and 2 bases from J, leaving 15 bases between. The CDR3 here is CASTGRRRGNQPQHF. The CDR3 DNA sequence: TGTGCCAGCACTGGCCGCAGGCGGGGCAATCAGCCCCAGCATTTT.

This clone appeared a few times. The chain employs TRBV6-6 and TRBJ2-3, with D hard to call. V gave up 4 bases and J gave up 2 bases, with 7 bases separating them. CDR3 length: 13 amino acids. In germline, CDR1 is MNHNY, CDR2 SVGAGI (reference sequence). The CDR3 reads CASSFDFTDTQYF. CDR3 coding DNA: TGTGCCAGCAGTTTTGACTTCACAGATACGCAGTATTTT.

The chain has TRBV7-2 and TRBJ2-7; TRBD1 aligns across 8 bases. The germline gives CDR1 SGHTA, CDR2 FQGNSA. The J segment lost 2 bases and the V segment lost 4 bases, leaving 7 bases of the junction unmatched. The CDR3 covers 15 residues. The chain's CDR3 is CASSSRQGSAYEQYF. CDR3 nucleotide sequence: TGTGCCAGCAGCTCCCGACAGGGGAGTGCCTACGAGCAGTACTTC.

The gene calls are TRBV10-3 and TRBJ2-1; D ambiguous. CDR1 and CDR2 (germline): ENHRY, SYGVKD. V was shortened by 0 bases and J by 4 bases, with 16 bases between the two germline ends. The CDR3 runs to 17 residues. Written as DNA, the CDR3 is TGTGCCATCAGTGAGTCGAGCCCACGAAGCCTATACAATGAGCAGTTCTTC. Protein sequence: CAISESSPRSLYNEQFF.